Described below is a single T cell receptor (beta chain) sequence and its context. Its antigen remains unidentified. The sample comes from a study of Ad26.COV2.S vaccination and SARS-CoV-2 variants. Study-level background: A COV1001 Ad26.COV2.S trial-arm participant provided the sample.

Some clones are missing from TCRdb's copy, which holds only in-frame ones; the method was immunoSEQ multiplex PCR. In the table there are roughly 320,000 clones, over 75% of which are singletons. Treatment: approximately 18 received Ad26.COV2.S at low or high dose, single or two shots; 5 received placebo; per-sample allocation not given. Collection of samples fell on day 63 after the first vaccine or placebo injection. The donor's status was that of an adult aged 18-55 years in Boston. With 7 bases removed from V and 1 base from J, the gap between germline ends came to 10 bases. Germline CDR1 is SQVTM and CDR2 is ANQGSEA. The CDR3 totals 12 residues. Overall study results and limits: Measurements of TCR breadth and depth may have given underestimates of the total T cell responses. Researchers reported similar non-spike TCR breadth in vaccine and placebo recipients.

The chain is built from TRBV29-1 and TRBJ2-5, with D tentatively TRBD2 (6 bases). The TCR comes from a person aged 18-60 years who received the Ad26.COV2.S COVID-19 vaccine or a placebo. This material consisted of peripheral blood, taken in a trial of Ad26.COV2.S vaccine versus placebo. As DNA, the CDR3 is TGCAGCGGGGGGGTACCCCAAGAGACCCAGTACTTC. It specifies CSGGVPQETQYF.